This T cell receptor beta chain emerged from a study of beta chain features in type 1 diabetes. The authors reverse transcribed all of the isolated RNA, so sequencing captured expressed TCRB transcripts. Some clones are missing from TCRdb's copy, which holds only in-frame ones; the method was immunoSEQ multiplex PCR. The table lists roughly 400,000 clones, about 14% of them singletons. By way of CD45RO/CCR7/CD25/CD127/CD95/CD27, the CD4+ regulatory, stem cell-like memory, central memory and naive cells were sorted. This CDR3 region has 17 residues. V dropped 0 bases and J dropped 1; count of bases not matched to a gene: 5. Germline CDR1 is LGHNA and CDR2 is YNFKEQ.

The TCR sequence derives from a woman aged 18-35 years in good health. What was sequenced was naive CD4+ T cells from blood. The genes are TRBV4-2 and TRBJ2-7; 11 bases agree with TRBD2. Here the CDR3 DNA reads TGTGCCAGCAGCCAAGATCGACTAGCGGGAACATCCTACGAGCAGTACTTC. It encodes CASSQDRLAGTSYEQYF.